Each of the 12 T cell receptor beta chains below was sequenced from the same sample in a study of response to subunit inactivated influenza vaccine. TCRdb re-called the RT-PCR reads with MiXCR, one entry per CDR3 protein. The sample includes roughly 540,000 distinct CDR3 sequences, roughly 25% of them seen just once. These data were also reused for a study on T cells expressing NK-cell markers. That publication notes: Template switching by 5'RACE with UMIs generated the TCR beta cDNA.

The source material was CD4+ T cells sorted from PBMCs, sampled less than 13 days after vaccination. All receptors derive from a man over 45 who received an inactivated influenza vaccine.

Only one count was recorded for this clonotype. CDR3 in amino acids: CASSLTFGGNDTQYF. CDR3 nucleotides: TGTGCCAGCAGCTTAACATTCGGGGGGAACGATACGCAGTATTTT. The chain combines TRBV11-3 with TRBJ2-3, with TRBD2 identical over 7 bases. The CDR3 is 15 amino acids. V lost 2 bases, J lost 6 bases, and 8 bases stayed unmatched. CDR1 is SGHNT, CDR2 YENEEA, per germline.

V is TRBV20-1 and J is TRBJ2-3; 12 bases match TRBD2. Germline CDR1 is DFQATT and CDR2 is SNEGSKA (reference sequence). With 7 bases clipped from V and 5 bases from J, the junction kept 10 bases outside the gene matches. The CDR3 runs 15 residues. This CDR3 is CSVIRLAGVVDTQYF. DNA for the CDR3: TGCAGTGTTATTCGACTAGCGGGAGTGGTAGATACGCAGTATTTT.

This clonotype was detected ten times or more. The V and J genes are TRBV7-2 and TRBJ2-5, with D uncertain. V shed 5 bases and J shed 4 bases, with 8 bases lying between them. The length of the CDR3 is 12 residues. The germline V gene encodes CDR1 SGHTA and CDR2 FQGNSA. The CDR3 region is CASSKASETQYF. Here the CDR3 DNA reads TGTGCCAGCAGCAAAGCCTCAGAGACCCAGTACTTC. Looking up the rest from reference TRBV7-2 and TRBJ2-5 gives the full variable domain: GAGVSQSPSNKVTEKGKDVELRCDPISGHTALYWYRQSLGQGLEFLIYFQGNSAPDKSGLPSDRFSAERTGGSVSTLTIQRTQQEDSAVYLCASSKASETQYFGPGTRLLVL.

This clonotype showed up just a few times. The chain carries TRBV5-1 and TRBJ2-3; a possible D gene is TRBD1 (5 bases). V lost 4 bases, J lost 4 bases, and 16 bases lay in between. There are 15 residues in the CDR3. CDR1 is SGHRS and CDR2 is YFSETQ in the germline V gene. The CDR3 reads CASSPGSGIADTQYF. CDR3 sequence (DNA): TGCGCCAGCAGCCCCGGGTCAGGGATTGCAGATACGCAGTATTTT.

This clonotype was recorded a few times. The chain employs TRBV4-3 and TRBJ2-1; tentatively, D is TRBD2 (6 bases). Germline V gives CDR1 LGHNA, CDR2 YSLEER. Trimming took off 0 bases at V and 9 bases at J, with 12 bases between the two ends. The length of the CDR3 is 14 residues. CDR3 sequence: CASSQERGRREQFF. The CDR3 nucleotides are TGCGCCAGCAGCCAAGAGCGTGGGAGGCGTGAGCAGTTCTTC.

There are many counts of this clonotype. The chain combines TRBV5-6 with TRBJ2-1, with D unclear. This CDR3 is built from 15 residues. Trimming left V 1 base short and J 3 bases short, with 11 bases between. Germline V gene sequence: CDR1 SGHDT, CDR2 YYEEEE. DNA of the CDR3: TGTGCCAGCAGCTTGCCCGGGTGGCGCTACAATGAGCAGTTCTTC. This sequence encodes CASSLPGWRYNEQFF.

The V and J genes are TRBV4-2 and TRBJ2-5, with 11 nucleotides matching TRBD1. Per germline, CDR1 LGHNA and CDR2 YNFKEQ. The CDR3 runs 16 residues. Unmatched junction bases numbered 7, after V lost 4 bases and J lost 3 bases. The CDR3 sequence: CASSRRGQGAKETQYF. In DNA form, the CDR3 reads TGTGCCAGCAGCCGCCGAGGACAGGGGGCTAAAGAGACCCAGTACTTC.

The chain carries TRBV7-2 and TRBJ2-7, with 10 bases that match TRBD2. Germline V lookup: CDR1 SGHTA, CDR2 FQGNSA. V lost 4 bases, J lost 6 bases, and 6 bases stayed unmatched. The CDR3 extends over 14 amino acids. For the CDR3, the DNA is TGTGCCAGCAGCTCACAAGCGGGGGGGGCCGAGCAGTACTTC. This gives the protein CASSSQAGGAEQYF.

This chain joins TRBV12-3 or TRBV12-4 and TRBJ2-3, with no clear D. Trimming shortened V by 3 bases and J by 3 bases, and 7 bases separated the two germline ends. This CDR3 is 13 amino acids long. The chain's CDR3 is CASSLLETDTQYF. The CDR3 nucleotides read TGTGCCAGCAGTTTGTTAGAAACAGATACGCAGTATTTT.

The CDR3 DNA is TGTGCCAGCAGTACAGAGCTCTCCTACAATGAGCAGTTCTTC. Translated, it gives CASSTELSYNEQFF. The V call is TRBV6-4, the J call TRBJ2-1; D gene ambiguous. Germline V CDR1 and CDR2: MRHNA, SNTAGT. The CDR3 contains 14 residues. V was cut by 5 bases and J by 0 bases, with 8 bases left in between.

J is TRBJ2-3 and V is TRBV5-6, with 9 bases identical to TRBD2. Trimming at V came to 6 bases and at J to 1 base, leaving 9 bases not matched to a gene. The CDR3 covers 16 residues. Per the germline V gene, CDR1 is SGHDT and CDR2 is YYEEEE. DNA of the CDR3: TGTGCCAGCACCGACCAGCAGCGGGGGGGCACAGATACGCAGTATTTT. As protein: CASTDQQRGGTDTQYF.

CDR3 sequence: CSAQGITGELFF. CDR3 DNA: TGCAGTGCACAGGGAATCACCGGGGAGCTGTTTTTT. The genes are TRBV20-1 and TRBJ2-2, with a tentative D call TRBD1 (6 bases). Trimming stripped 6 bases from V and 4 bases from J, with 9 bases between. Germline assignment: CDR1 DFQATT and CDR2 SNEGSKA (reference sequence). This CDR3 has 12 amino acids.